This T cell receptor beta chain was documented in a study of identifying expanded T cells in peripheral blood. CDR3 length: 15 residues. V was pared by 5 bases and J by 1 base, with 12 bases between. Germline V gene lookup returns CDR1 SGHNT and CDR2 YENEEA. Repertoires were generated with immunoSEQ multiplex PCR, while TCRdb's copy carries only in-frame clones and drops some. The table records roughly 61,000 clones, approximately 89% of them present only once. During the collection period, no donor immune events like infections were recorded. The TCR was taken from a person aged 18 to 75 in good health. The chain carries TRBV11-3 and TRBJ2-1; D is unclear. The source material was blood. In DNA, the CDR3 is TGTGCCAGCAGCACCCACCACAGTTCCTACAATGAGCAGTTCTTC. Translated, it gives CASSTHHSSYNEQFF.